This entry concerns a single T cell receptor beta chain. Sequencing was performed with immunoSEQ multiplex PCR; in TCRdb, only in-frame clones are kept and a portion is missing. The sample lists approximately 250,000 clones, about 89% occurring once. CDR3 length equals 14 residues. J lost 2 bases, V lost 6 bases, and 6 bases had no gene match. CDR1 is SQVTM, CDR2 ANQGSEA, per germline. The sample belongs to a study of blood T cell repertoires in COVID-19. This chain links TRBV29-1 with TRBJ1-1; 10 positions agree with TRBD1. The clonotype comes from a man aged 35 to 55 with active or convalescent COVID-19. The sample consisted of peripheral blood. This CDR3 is CSVTGTGVNTEAFF. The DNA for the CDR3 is TGCAGCGTCACCGGGACAGGGGTAAACACTGAAGCTTTCTTT.